Following are 27 T cell receptor beta chains from one sample sequenced in a study of blood T cell repertoires in COVID-19. TCRdb's copy holds only in-frame clones and misses some; the assay was immunoSEQ multiplex PCR. The sample records some 150,000 clones, approximately 88% being singletons. Sequenced input: peripheral blood. The origin of the receptors is a man in his sixties with acute or convalescent COVID-19.

This clone was found a few times. The same CDR3 arises from other DNA sequences in this sample as well. The CDR3 loop reads CASSPGTGNQPQHF. CDR3 DNA: TGTGCCAGCTCACCGGGGACAGGTAATCAGCCCCAGCATTTT. V usage is TRBV18 and J usage is TRBJ1-5; the match to TRBD1 covers 8 bases. CDR1 and CDR2 (germline): KGHSH, LQKENI. J was trimmed by 4 bases and V by 3 bases; bases with no gene match: 2. The CDR3 has 14 amino acids.

The J gene is TRBJ1-5, the V gene TRBV21-1; the table names TRBD1, a call not compared with the DNA. TRBV21-1 is reported as a pseudogene. The CDR3 totals 14 residues. The CDR3 DNA is TGTGCCAGCAGCAACAAACAGGGGGATCAGCCCCAGCATTTT. Translation gives CASSNKQGDQPQHF.

This chain connects TRBV6-5 to TRBJ2-2; 8 bases line up with TRBD2. Germline CDR1 is MNHEY and CDR2 is SVGAGI. V lost 7 bases to trimming and J lost 4 bases; unmatched junction nucleotides: 5. CDR3 length: 14 residues. CDR3 protein: CASISGGRTGELFF. CDR3 sequence (DNA): TGTGCCAGCATTTCGGGGGGGCGCACCGGGGAGCTGTTTTTT.

This rearrangement joins TRBV5-4 to TRBJ2-3; D possibly corresponds to TRBD2 (5 bases). Trimming removed 2 bases at V and 5 bases at J, with 9 bases between. The CDR3 sequence is 13 residues long. CDR1 is SGHNT and CDR2 is YYREEE in the germline V gene (reference sequence). The CDR3 loop is CASSFRGEDTQYF. The CDR3 DNA is TGTGCCAGCAGCTTCCGGGGTGAAGATACGCAGTATTTT.

The rearrangement links TRBV29-1 to TRBJ1-1, with D perhaps TRBD1 (6 bases). V was cut by 7 bases and J by 1 base, with 13 bases left in between. The V gene's germline CDR1 is SQVTM and CDR2 ANQGSEA. CDR3 length: 13 amino acids. In DNA form, the CDR3 reads TGCAGCGCCTCCTTGACAGGGAACACTGAAGCTTTCTTT. It yields the protein CSASLTGNTEAFF.

This clone was picked up one time. This chain links TRBV9 with TRBJ2-3, with 11 positions matching TRBD2. CDR3 length equals 15 residues. CDR1 and CDR2 (germline): SGDLS, YYNGEE. V was pared by 3 bases and J by 7 bases, with 7 bases of the junction left unmatched. The CDR3 spells CASSAVLAGVHTQYF. In nucleotides, the CDR3 is TGTGCCAGCAGCGCCGTACTAGCGGGAGTGCATACGCAGTATTTT.

The chain carries TRBV5-4 and TRBJ1-1; D is unclear. The CDR3 has 15 amino acids. The germline CDR1 and CDR2 sequences are SGHNT and YYREEE (reference sequence). V dropped 2 bases and J dropped 1 base, with 12 bases sitting between them. The CDR3: CASSFVAAENTEAFF. The CDR3 DNA reads TGTGCCAGCAGCTTTGTGGCCGCAGAGAACACTGAAGCTTTCTTT.

The gene calls are TRBV20-1 and TRBJ1-1; TRBD1 might be the D (6 bases). The CDR3 covers 15 residues. Trimming took 3 bases from V and 0 from J, leaving 14 bases between them. Looked up from germline, CDR1 is DFQATT and CDR2 is SNEGSKA (reference sequence). The CDR3 here is CSASRTVSMNTEAFF. The CDR3 DNA follows: TGCAGTGCTAGTAGGACAGTTTCAATGAACACTGAAGCTTTCTTT.

The chain couples TRBV7-3 to TRBJ2-5, with D perhaps TRBD2 (6 bases). Germline V CDR1 and CDR2: SGHTA, FQGTGA. V gave up 2 bases and J gave up 2 bases, with 9 bases separating them. The CDR3 covers 14 residues. The CDR3 nucleotides read TGTGCCAGCAGCTTAGGCGGGGCGCAAGAGACCCAGTACTTC. Its translation is CASSLGGAQETQYF.

This sequence joins TRBV2 and TRBJ2-3; D gene uncertain. The germline V gene has CDR1 SNHLY and CDR2 FYNNEI. The CDR3 covers 15 residues. Trimming removed 6 bases at V and 0 bases at J, with 13 bases between. The CDR3 region is CASSVTFTSTDTQYF. The CDR3 DNA sequence: TGTGCCAGCAGCGTGACATTTACTAGCACAGATACGCAGTATTTT.

The rearrangement joins TRBV5-1 to TRBJ2-2; D is possibly TRBD1 (5 bases). The V end was cut by 4 bases, the J end by 2 bases, with 9 bases between. Germline assignment: CDR1 SGHRS and CDR2 YFSETQ. The CDR3 loop spans 14 amino acids. Written as DNA, the CDR3 is TGCGCCAGCAGCGCGGACACAAACACCGGGGAGCTGTTTTTT. It specifies CASSADTNTGELFF.

The chain has TRBV18 and TRBJ1-1; 9 nucleotides match TRBD1. Trimming removed 3 bases from V and 5 bases from J; junction bases left unmatched: 7. Germline values: CDR1 KGHSH, CDR2 LQKENI. CDR3 length: 15 residues. The CDR3 spells CASSPTQGARTEAFF. As DNA, the CDR3 is TGTGCCAGCTCACCGACACAGGGGGCGCGGACTGAAGCTTTCTTT.

The chain recombines TRBV6-5 with TRBJ1-1; D remains ambiguous. Trimming stripped 7 bases from V and 0 bases from J, with 12 bases between. Germline CDR1 reads MNHEY; CDR2 reads SVGAGI. This CDR3 has 14 amino acids. The CDR3 spells CASTRFGMNTEAFF. The CDR3 nucleotides read TGTGCCAGCACCCGATTCGGTATGAACACTGAAGCTTTCTTT.

V is TRBV5-5 and J is TRBJ1-3; the match to TRBD1 covers 7 bases. J gave up 2 bases and V 1 base, and 3 bases lay outside the gene matches. Germline-derived CDR1 and CDR2 are SGHKS and YYEKEE (reference sequence). The CDR3 covers 15 residues. The CDR3 loop reads CASSLFTGAGNTIYF. CDR3 in DNA: TGTGCCAGCAGCTTGTTCACAGGGGCTGGAAACACCATATATTTT.

This chain joins TRBV27 and TRBJ1-6, with D uncertain. The CDR3 contains 13 residues. Trimming pared 5 bases from V and 6 bases from J, leaving 8 bases between. CDR1 and CDR2 from the germline V gene are MNHEY and SMNVEV (reference sequence). The CDR3 DNA is TGTGCCAGCAGTCTAAAGCCTAATTCACCCCTCCACTTT. Its protein is CASSLKPNSPLHF.

In DNA form, the CDR3 reads TGTGCCAGCTCACTTACCGGGGGGGACACTGAAGCTTTCTTT. This gives the protein CASSLTGGDTEAFF. V is TRBV18 and J is TRBJ1-1, with D maybe TRBD1 (5 bases). The CDR3 length is 14 residues. The germline gives CDR1 KGHSH, CDR2 LQKENI. Trimming removed 4 bases at V and 3 bases at J, with 12 bases between.

The chain carries TRBV2 and TRBJ2-5; D may be TRBD2 (5 bases). The CDR3 contains 14 residues. Germline CDR1 is SNHLY and CDR2 is FYNNEI. With 9 bases removed from V and 1 base from J, the gap between germline ends came to 15 bases. CDR3 bases: TGTGCCAGTCAAGGTTGGACTCGCCAAGAGACCCAGTACTTC. Protein: CASQGWTRQETQYF.

This clone was detected only once. The genes are TRBV5-1 and TRBJ1-1, with D perhaps matching TRBD1 (6 bases). The CDR3 length is 14 residues. Germline V lookup: CDR1 SGHRS, CDR2 YFSETQ. Trimming stripped 4 bases from V and 1 base from J, with 11 bases between. This CDR3 reads CASSNKQGNTEAFF. The CDR3, as DNA: TGCGCCAGCAGCAATAAACAGGGGAACACTGAAGCTTTCTTT. The full variable domain, its missing parts supplied by reference TRBV5-1 and TRBJ1-1, is KAGVTQTPRYLIKTRGQQVTLSCSPISGHRSVSWYQQTPGQGLQFLFEYFSETQRNKGNFPGRFSGRQFSNSRSEMNVSTLELGDSALYLCASSNKQGNTEAFFGQGTRLTVV.

A note on this clone: The junction and the germline gene differ at one end; a read error may be behind it. The chain joins TRBV29-1 to TRBJ1-3; 7 bases are shared with TRBD1. Germline V gives CDR1 SQVTM, CDR2 ANQGSEA. This CDR3 has 14 amino acids. In nucleotides, the CDR3 is TGCAGCGTGATGACAGGGTTCTCTGGAAACATCATATATTTT. This gives the protein CSVMTGFSGNIIYF.

The chain is built from TRBV24-1 and TRBJ1-1; D remains unclear. V lost 7 bases and J lost 2, with 10 bases in between. In germline, CDR1 is KGHDR, CDR2 SFDVKD. This CDR3 is 13 amino acids long. CDR3 nucleotide sequence: TGTGCCACCAGGGGAGGTTTCAACACTGAAGCTTTCTTT. Translating it yields CATRGGFNTEAFF.

The CDR3 region has the DNA TGCGCCAGCAGCCCTCTGGAGGGCGGAACGCAGTATTTT. It yields the protein CASSPLEGGTQYF. V is TRBV4-3 and J is TRBJ2-3; a weak D match, TRBD2 (6 bases). The CDR3 length is 13 residues. The germline V gene encodes CDR1 LGHNA and CDR2 YSLEER. V dropped 4 bases and J dropped 9 bases, with 14 bases sitting between them.

The chain has TRBV3-1 (or the pseudogene TRBV3-2) and TRBJ1-4; 7 positions agree with TRBD1. Trimming at V came to 5 bases and at J to 2 bases, leaving 11 bases not matched to a gene. Germline V gene lookup returns CDR1 LGHDT and CDR2 YNNKEL (reference sequence). The CDR3 runs 17 residues. In DNA form, the CDR3 reads TGTGCCAGCAGCGTCCGATACAGGGGACAGACTAATGAAAAACTGTTTTTT. Translation gives CASSVRYRGQTNEKLFF.

The chain is built from TRBV5-6 and TRBJ1-2; 7 nucleotides agree with TRBD1. The CDR3 is made up of 15 amino acids. Germline CDR1 reads SGHDT; CDR2 reads YYEEEE. Unmatched junction bases numbered 11, after V lost 2 bases and J lost 7 bases. Here the CDR3 DNA reads TGTGCCAGCAGCTTTCTGATTGAGGGGGCCGTTGGCTACACCTTC. This sequence encodes CASSFLIEGAVGYTF.

V and J are TRBV6-5 and TRBJ1-3, with D perhaps matching TRBD1 (5 bases). This CDR3 spans 16 amino acids. V lost 1 base and J lost 0, with 10 bases in between. Germline-derived CDR1 and CDR2 are MNHEY and SVGAGI. Here the CDR3 reads CASSYWGGSSGNTIYF. DNA of the CDR3: TGTGCCAGCAGTTACTGGGGGGGTAGCTCTGGAAACACCATATATTTT.

This clone was counted between two and nine times. J is TRBJ2-7 and V is TRBV4-1, with D perhaps TRBD1 (6 bases). Looked up from germline, CDR1 is MGHRA and CDR2 is YSYEKL. Trimming shortened V by 3 bases and J by 2 bases, and 14 bases separated the two germline ends. CDR3 size: 15 residues. The CDR3 bases are TGCGCCAGCAGCCAGGCGAGGACAGAGCCCTACGAGCAGTACTTC. Encoded protein: CASSQARTEPYEQYF.

The chain combines TRBV25-1 with TRBJ1-2, with TRBD1 as a possible D gene (6 bases). Trimming removed 5 bases at V and 8 bases at J, with 15 bases between. This CDR3 is 13 amino acids long. Germline CDR1 and CDR2: MGHDK and SYGVNS. CDR3 nucleotides: TGTGCCAGCAGTTCAGGGGCCCATCTAGGCTACACCTTC. It is translated as CASSSGAHLGYTF.

Remarks on this clone: Within the sample, other DNA sequences also encode this same CDR3. This sequence joins TRBV5-1 and TRBJ1-2, with 7 positions matching TRBD1. V was clipped by 0 bases and J by 1 base; unmatched bases: 3. Per the germline V gene, CDR1 is SGHRS and CDR2 is YFSETQ. CDR3 length: 15 residues. The CDR3 DNA reads as TGCGCCAGCAGCTTGGCCCAGGGGGGTAACTATGGCTACACCTTC. It encodes CASSLAQGGNYGYTF. Supplemented by reference TRBV5-1 and TRBJ1-2, the full variable domain reads KAGVTQTPRYLIKTRGQQVTLSCSPISGHRSVSWYQQTPGQGLQFLFEYFSETQRNKGNFPGRFSGRQFSNSRSEMNVSTLELGDSALYLCASSLAQGGNYGYTFGSGTRLTVV.